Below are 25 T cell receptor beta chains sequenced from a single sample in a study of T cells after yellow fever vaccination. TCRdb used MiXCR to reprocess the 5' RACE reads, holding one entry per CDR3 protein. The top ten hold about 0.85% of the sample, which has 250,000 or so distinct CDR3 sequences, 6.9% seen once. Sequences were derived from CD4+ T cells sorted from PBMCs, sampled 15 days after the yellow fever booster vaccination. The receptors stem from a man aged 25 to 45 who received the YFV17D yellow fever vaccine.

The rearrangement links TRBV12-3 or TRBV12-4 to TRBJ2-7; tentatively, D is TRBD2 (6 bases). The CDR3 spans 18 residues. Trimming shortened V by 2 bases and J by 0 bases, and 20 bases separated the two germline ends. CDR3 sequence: CASSLKPLGGTSSYEQYF. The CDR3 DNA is TGTGCCAGCAGTTTAAAGCCCCTTGGGGGGACGAGCTCCTACGAGCAGTACTTC.

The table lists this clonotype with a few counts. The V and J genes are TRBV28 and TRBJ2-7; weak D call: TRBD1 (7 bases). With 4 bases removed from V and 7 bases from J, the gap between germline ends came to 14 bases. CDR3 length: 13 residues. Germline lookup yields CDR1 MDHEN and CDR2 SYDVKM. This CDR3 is CASSSRTGGEQYF. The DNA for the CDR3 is TGTGCCAGCAGTTCTCGGACAGGAGGGGAGCAGTACTTC.

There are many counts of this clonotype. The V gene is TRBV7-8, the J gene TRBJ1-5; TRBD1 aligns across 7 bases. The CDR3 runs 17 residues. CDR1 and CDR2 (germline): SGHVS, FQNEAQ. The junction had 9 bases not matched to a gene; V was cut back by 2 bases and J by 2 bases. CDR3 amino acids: CASSLMGSGQRNQPQHF. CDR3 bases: TGTGCCAGCAGCTTAATGGGTTCGGGACAGCGCAATCAGCCCCAGCATTTT.

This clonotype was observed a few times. This chain's CDR3 is CAWDRGLSYEQYF. The CDR3 bases are TGTGCCTGGGACAGGGGACTATCCTACGAGCAGTACTTC. This chain uses TRBV30 with TRBJ2-7; possible D gene TRBD1, 8 bases. The CDR3 extends over 13 amino acids. V was cut by 5 bases and J by 1 base, with 12 bases left in between. Germline CDR1 is GTSNPN and CDR2 is SVGIG (reference sequence).

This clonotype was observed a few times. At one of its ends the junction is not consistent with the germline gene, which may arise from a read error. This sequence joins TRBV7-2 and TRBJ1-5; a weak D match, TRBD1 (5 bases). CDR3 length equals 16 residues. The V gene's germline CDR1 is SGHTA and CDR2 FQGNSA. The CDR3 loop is CAISLALGRSNQPQHF. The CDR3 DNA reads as TGTGCCATCAGCTTAGCACTGGGACGGAGCAATCAGCCCCAGCATTTT.

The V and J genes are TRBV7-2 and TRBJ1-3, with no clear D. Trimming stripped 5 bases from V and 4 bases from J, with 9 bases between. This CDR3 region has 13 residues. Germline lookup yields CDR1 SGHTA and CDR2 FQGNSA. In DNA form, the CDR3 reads TGTGCCAGCAGCCCACTACGGGGAAACACCATATATTTT. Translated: CASSPLRGNTIYF.

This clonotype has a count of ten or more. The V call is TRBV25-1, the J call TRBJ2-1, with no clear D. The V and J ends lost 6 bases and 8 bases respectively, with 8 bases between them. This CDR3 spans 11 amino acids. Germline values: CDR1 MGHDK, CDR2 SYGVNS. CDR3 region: CASSPEHEQFF. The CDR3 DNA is TGTGCCAGCAGCCCGGAGCATGAGCAGTTCTTC.

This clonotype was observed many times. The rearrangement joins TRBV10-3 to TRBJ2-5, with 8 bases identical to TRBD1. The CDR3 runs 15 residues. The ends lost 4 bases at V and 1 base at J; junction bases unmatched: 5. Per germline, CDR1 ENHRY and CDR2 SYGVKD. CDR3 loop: CAISAADRAQETQYF. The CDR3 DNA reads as TGTGCCATCAGTGCCGCGGACAGGGCCCAAGAGACCCAGTACTTC.

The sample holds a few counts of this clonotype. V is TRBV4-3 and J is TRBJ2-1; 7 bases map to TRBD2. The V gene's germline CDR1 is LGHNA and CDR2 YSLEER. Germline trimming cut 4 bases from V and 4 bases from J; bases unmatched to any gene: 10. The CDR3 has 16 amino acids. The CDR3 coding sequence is TGCGCCAGCAGCCTCGGCGGGAGAGGGGCTTACAATGAGCAGTTCTTC. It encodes CASSLGGRGAYNEQFF.

CDR3 nucleotide sequence: TGTGCCAGCAGCTTAGAGGGACTAGCGGGAGAAATGGAGCAGTTCTTC. It specifies CASSLEGLAGEMEQFF. The V and J genes are TRBV11-1 and TRBJ2-1, with 14 nucleotides matching TRBD2. The germline V gene encodes CDR1 SGHAT and CDR2 FQDESV (reference sequence). V lost 1 base to trimming and J lost 10 bases; unmatched junction nucleotides: 6. The CDR3 runs to 16 residues.

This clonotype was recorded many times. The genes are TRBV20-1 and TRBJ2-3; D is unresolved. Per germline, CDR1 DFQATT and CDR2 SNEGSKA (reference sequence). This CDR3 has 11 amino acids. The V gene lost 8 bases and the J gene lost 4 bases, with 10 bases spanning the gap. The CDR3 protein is CSPIFADTQYF. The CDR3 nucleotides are TGCAGTCCCATCTTTGCAGATACGCAGTATTTT.

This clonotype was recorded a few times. CDR3 in DNA: TGCAGTGCTATGTCACTAGCCAATGAGCAGTTCTTC. Encoded protein: CSAMSLANEQFF. The chain uses TRBV20-1 and TRBJ2-1, with TRBD2 as a possible D gene (6 bases). V was shortened by 4 bases and J by 6 bases, with 10 bases between the two germline ends. This CDR3 has 12 residues. Germline V gene lookup returns CDR1 DFQATT and CDR2 SNEGSKA (reference sequence).

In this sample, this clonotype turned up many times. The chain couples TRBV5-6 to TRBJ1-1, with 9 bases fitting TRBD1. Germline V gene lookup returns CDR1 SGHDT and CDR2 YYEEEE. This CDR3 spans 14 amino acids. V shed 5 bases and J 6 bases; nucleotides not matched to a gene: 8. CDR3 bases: TGTGCCAGCAGTCTCCGGGACAGGGTGCCTGAAGCTTTCTTT. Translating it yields CASSLRDRVPEAFF.

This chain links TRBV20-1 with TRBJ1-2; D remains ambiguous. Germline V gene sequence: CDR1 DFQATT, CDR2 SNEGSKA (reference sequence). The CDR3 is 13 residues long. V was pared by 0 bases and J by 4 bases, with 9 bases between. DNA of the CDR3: TGCAGTGCTAGAGAGGACCAAATCTATGGCTACACCTTC. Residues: CSAREDQIYGYTF.

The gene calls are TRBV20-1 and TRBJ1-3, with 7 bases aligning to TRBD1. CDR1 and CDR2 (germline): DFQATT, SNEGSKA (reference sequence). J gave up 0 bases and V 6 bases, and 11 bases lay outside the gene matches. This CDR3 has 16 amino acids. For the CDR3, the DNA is TGCAGTGCCGACCTGAGGGGGCAGTTCTCTGGAAACACCATATATTTT. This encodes CSADLRGQFSGNTIYF.

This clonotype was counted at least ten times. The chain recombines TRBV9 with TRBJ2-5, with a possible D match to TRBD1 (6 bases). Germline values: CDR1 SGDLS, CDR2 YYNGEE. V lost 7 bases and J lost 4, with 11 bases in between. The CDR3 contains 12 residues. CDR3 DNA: TGTGCCAGCTCTTCGACAGGAGAGACCCAGTACTTC. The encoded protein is CASSSTGETQYF.

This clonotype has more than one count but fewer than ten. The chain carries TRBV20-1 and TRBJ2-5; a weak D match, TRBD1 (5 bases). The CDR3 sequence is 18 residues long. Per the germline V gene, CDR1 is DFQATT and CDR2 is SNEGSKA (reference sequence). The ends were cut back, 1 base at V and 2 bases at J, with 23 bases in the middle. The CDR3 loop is CSARGELLAGASQETQYF. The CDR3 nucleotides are TGCAGTGCTAGAGGCGAACTCTTAGCTGGGGCCTCACAAGAGACCCAGTACTTC.

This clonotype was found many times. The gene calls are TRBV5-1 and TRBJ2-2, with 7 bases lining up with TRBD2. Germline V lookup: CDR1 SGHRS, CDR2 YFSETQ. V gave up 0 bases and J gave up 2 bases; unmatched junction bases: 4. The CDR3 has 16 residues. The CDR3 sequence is CASSLEASGNTGELFF. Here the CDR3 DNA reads TGCGCCAGCAGCTTGGAAGCTAGCGGCAACACCGGGGAGCTGTTTTTT.

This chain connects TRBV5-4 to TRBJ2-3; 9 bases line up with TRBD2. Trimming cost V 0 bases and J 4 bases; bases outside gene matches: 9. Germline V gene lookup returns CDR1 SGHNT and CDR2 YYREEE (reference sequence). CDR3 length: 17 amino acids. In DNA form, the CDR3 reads TGTGCCAGCAGCTTGGGACTAGCGGTCCGGAGGGCAGATACGCAGTATTTT. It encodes CASSLGLAVRRADTQYF.

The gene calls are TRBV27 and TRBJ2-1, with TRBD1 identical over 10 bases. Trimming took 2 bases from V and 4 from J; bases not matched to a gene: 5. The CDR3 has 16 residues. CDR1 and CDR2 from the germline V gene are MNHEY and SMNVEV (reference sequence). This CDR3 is CASSLRGTGAYNEQFF. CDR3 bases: TGTGCCAGCAGTTTAAGGGGGACAGGGGCGTACAATGAGCAGTTCTTC.

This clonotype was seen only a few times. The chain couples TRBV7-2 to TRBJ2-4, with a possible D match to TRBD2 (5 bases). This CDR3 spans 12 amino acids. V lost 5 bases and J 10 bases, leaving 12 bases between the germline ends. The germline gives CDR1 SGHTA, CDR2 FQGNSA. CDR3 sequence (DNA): TGTGCCAGCAGCACGACGGGAACTATTCAGTACTTC. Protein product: CASSTTGTIQYF. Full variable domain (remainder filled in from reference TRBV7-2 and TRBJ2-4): GAGVSQSPSNKVTEKGKDVELRCDPISGHTALYWYRQSLGQGLEFLIYFQGNSAPDKSGLPSDRFSAERTGGSVSTLTIQRTQQEDSAVYLCASSTTGTIQYFGAGTRLSVL.

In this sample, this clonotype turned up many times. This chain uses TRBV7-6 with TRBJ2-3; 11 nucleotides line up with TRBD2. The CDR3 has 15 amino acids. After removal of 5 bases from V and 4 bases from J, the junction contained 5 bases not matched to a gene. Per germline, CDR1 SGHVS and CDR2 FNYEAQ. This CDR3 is CASSKTSGIPDTQYF. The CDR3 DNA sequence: TGTGCCAGCAGCAAGACTAGCGGGATCCCAGATACGCAGTATTTT.

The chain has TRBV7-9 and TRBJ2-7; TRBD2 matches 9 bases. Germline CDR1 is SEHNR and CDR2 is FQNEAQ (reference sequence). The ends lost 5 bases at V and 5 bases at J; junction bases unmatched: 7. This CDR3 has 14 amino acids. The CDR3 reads CASSNRLAGNEQYF. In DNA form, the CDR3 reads TGTGCCAGCAGCAACCGGCTAGCGGGAAACGAGCAGTACTTC.

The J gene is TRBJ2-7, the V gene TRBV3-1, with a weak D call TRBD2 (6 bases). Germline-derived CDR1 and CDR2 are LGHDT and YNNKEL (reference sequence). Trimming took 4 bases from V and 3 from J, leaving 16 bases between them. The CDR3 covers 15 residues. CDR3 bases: TGTGCCAGCAGCCCTGTCCGGGACTTAAGCTACGAGCAGTACTTC. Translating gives CASSPVRDLSYEQYF.

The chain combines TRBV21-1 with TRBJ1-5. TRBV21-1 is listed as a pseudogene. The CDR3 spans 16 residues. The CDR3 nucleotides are TGTGCCAGCAGCAAAGCGGAAGTCGGTGGGGTGCAGCCCCAGCATTTT. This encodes CASSKAEVGGVQPQHF.